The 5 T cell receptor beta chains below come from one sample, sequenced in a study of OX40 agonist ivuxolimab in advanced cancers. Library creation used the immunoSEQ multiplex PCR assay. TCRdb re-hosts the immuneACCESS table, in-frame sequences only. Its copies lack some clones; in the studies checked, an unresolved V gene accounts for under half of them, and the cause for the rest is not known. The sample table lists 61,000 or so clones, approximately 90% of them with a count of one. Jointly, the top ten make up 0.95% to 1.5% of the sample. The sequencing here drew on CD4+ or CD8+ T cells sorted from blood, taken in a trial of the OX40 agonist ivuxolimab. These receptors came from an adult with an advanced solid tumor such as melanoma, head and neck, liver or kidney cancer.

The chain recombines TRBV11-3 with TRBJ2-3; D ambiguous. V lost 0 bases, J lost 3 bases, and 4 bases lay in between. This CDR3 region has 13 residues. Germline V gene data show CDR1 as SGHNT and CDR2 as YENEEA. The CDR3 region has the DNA TGTGCCAGCAGCTTAGAATTAACAGATACGCAGTATTTT. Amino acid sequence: CASSLELTDTQYF. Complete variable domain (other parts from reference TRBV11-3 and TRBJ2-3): EAGVVQSPRYKIIEKKQPVAFWCNPISGHNTLYWYLQNLGQGPELLIRYENEEAVDDSQLPKDRFSAERLKGVDSTLKIQPAELGDSAVYLCASSLELTDTQYFGPGTRLTVL.

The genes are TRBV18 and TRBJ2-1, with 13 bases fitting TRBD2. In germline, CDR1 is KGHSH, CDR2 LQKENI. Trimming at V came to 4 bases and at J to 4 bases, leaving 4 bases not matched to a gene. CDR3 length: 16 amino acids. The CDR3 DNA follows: TGTGCCAGCTCACGTACTAGCGGGGGGGCGTACAATGAGCAGTTCTTC. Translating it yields CASSRTSGGAYNEQFF.

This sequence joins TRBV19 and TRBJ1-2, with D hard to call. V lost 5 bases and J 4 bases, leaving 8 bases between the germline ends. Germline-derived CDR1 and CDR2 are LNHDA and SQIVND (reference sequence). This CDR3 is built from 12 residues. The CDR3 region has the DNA TGTGCCAGTAGTTATAGACTCTATGGCTACACCTTC. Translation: CASSYRLYGYTF.

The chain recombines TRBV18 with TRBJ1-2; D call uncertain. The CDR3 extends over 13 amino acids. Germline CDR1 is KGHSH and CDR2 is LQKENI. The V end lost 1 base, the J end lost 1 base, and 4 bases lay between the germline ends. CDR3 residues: CASSPQDNYGYTF. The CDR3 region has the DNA TGTGCCAGCTCACCACAGGATAACTATGGCTACACCTTC.

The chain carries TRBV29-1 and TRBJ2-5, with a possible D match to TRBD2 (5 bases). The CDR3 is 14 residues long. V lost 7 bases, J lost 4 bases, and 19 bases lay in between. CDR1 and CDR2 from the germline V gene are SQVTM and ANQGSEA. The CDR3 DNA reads TGCAGCGGAAAGACTGGGCTAGCAGGAGAGACCCAGTACTTC. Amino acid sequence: CSGKTGLAGETQYF.